Listed below are T cell receptor beta chains from one sample, sequenced in a study of cytomegalovirus exposure and HLA in healthy donors. TCRdb's table, derived via immunoSEQ multiplex PCR, lists solely in-frame clones and lacks some. In the table there are about 85,000 clones, around 77% of which are singletons. Sequences were obtained from PBMCs. The receptors originated from a boy between 10 and 17 years old in good health and CMV-seronegative. The CDR3 runs from the conserved cysteine through the conserved F or W. D genes are given only for firm matches. Clone size is not always given. Where it is, it says once, few, many or a class for expanded clones.

TRBD1 | TRBJ2-2 | . | TRBV4-3 | TGCGCCAGCAGTCCGGGACAGGTGAACACCGGGGAGCTGTTTTTT | CASSPGQVNTGELFF
TRBD1 | TRBJ1-6 | . | TRBV7-9 | TGTGCCAGCAGTTTAGGGCTAGGGGACAGCTATAATTCACCCCTCCACTTT | CASSLGLGDSYNSPLHF
. | TRBJ1-5 | . | TRBV10-3 | TGTGCCACGACCGCAGGGGTTGGAAATCAGCCCCAGCATTTT | CATTAGVGNQPQHF
. | TRBJ1-5 | . | TRBV6-1 | TGTGCCAGCAGTGAATCTGGTGGCGGGCGTAATCAGCCCCAGCATTTT | CASSESGGGRNQPQHF
. | TRBJ2-7 | few | TRBV10-2 | TGCGCCAGCAGGGGGGACAACTCCTACGAGCAGTACTTC | CASRGDNSYEQYF
. | TRBJ2-7 | . | TRBV7-2 | TGTGCCAGCAGCTCGTACAGCTACGAGCAGTACTTC | CASSSYSYEQYF
. | TRBJ2-1 | . | TRBV29-1 | TGCAGCGTTGAGGGCCGATCCTATCAGACCTACAATGAGCAGTTCTTC | CSVEGRSYQTYNEQFF
. | TRBJ2-6 | few | TRBV21-1 | TGTGCCAGCCTAGGGGATTTGGGACAGGGAGAGCCAACCGCATCTGGGGCCAACGTCCTGACTTTC | CASLGDLGQGEPTASGANVLTF
. | TRBJ1-4 | . | TRBV9 | TGTGCCAGCAGCGCCTCCCGAGGGATCGGTGAAAAACTGTTTTTT | CASSASRGIGEKLFF
TRBD1 | TRBJ2-7 | . | TRBV7-9 | TGTGCCAGCGGGACAGAGATTACCTACGAGCAGTACTTC | CASGTEITYEQYF
TRBD1 | TRBJ1-2 | . | TRBV6-1 | TGTGCCAGCAGGGGGGCAGGGGGCGACTATGGCTACACCTTC | CASRGAGGDYGYTF
. | TRBJ2-1 | few | TRBV19 | TGTGCCAGTAGTATGGGGAGTTACAATGAGCAGTTCTTC | CASSMGSYNEQFF
. | TRBJ2-3 | . | TRBV2 | TGTGCCAGCAGTGATTCCCTATCTTGGACAGATACGCAGTATTTT | CASSDSLSWTDTQYF
. | TRBJ1-1 | . | TRBV6-4 | TGTGCCGGCAGCGGGGAGATGAACACTGAAGCTTTCTTT | CAGSGEMNTEAFF
. | TRBJ2-3 | . | TRBV7-2 | TGTGCCAGCAGCTTATGGGACTCCACAGATACGCAGTATTTT | CASSLWDSTDTQYF
TRBD2 | TRBJ2-5 | . | TRBV5-4 | TGTGCCAGCAGCTCCGGACTAGCGGGGGGGCAGACCCAGTACTTC | CASSSGLAGGQTQYF